These 26 T cell receptor beta chains were all obtained from the same sample, sequenced in a study of cytomegalovirus exposure and HLA in healthy donors. This PCR relied on a set of 60 Vbeta primers and 13 Jbeta primers. Repertoires were generated with immunoSEQ multiplex PCR, while TCRdb's copy carries only in-frame clones and drops some. The sample shows 150,000 to 180,000 clones, about 83% of them seen only once. Sequencing was carried out using PBMCs. These receptors were taken from a woman aged 40 to 50 in good health and CMV-seronegative.

This chain connects TRBV28 to TRBJ1-1, with no clear D. V was cut by 3 bases and J by 1 base, with 9 bases left in between. This CDR3 is 14 amino acids long. Germline V gives CDR1 MDHEN, CDR2 SYDVKM. The DNA for the CDR3 is TGTGCCAGCAGTTTTCCTTCGGGGAACACTGAAGCTTTCTTT. Translation gives CASSFPSGNTEAFF.

V is TRBV7-2 and J is TRBJ2-1, with TRBD2 matching over 13 bases. V lost 5 bases to trimming and J lost 4 bases; unmatched junction nucleotides: 2. Germline V gives CDR1 SGHTA, CDR2 FQGNSA. This CDR3 has 15 residues. The CDR3 loop reads CASSRGLAGYNEQFF. DNA for the CDR3: TGTGCCAGCAGCAGGGGACTAGCGGGGTACAATGAGCAGTTCTTC.

The rearrangement links TRBV28 to TRBJ2-3; 8 bases map to TRBD1. CDR3 length: 16 amino acids. V dropped 6 bases and J dropped 2; count of bases not matched to a gene: 10. Per germline, CDR1 MDHEN and CDR2 SYDVKM. CDR3 protein: CASSPGPTGVTDTQYF. The DNA for the CDR3 is TGTGCCAGCAGCCCCGGTCCGACAGGGGTCACAGATACGCAGTATTTT.

This CDR3 reads CASSPQTGPNEKLFF. In DNA, the CDR3 is TGTGCCAGCTCACCCCAGACAGGTCCTAATGAAAAACTGTTTTTT. This chain uses TRBV18 with TRBJ1-4; maybe TRBD1 (6 bases). The CDR3 is 15 residues long. Germline CDR1 KGHSH, CDR2 LQKENI. The V and J ends lost 3 bases and 3 bases respectively, with 11 bases between them.

The chain recombines TRBV5-6 with TRBJ2-5; no clear D gene. CDR1 is SGHDT and CDR2 is YYEEEE in the germline V gene. The V end was cut by 0 bases, the J end by 5 bases, with 14 bases between. CDR3 size: 15 residues. The chain's CDR3 is CASSLAPASRETQYF. The CDR3 region has the DNA TGTGCCAGCAGCTTGGCCCCGGCTAGTCGGGAGACCCAGTACTTC.

The gene calls are TRBV18 and TRBJ1-3; TRBD1 is a possible D gene (5 bases). This CDR3 has 16 residues. The germline V gene encodes CDR1 KGHSH and CDR2 LQKENI. The V end lost 3 bases, the J end lost 0 bases, and 12 bases lay between the germline ends. The CDR3 DNA follows: TGTGCCAGCTCACCCAGCGGGGCCGACTCTGGAAACACCATATATTTT. Translated: CASSPSGADSGNTIYF.

The chain links TRBV4-2 to TRBJ1-6, with no clear D. The CDR3 has 15 residues. V lost 0 bases, J lost 12 bases, and 15 bases lay in between. Germline V gives CDR1 LGHNA, CDR2 YNFKEQ. The chain's CDR3 is CASSQDQDPRRPLHF. In DNA, the CDR3 is TGTGCCAGCAGCCAAGATCAAGATCCGCGAAGACCCCTCCACTTT.

The sample holds one count of this clone. The rearrangement uses TRBV5-4 and TRBJ2-7; TRBD1 is a possible D gene (5 bases). V was trimmed by 2 bases and J by 6 bases, leaving 18 bases between them. The CDR3 runs to 15 residues. The germline V gene encodes CDR1 SGHNT and CDR2 YYREEE (reference sequence). The CDR3 DNA sequence: TGTGCCAGCAGCTTCTTCCCCGAGACAGCCGTCGAGCAGTACTTC. Encoded protein: CASSFFPETAVEQYF. Using reference TRBV5-4 and TRBJ2-7 for the parts outside the CDR3, the full variable domain is ETGVTQSPTHLIKTRGQQVTLRCSSQSGHNTVSWYQQALGQGPQFIFQYYREEENGRGNFPPRFSGLQFPNYSSELNVNALELDDSALYLCASSFFPETAVEQYFGPGTRLTVT.

This sequence joins TRBV10-3 and TRBJ2-1; 7 bases are shared with TRBD1. The V gene end was trimmed by 6 bases and the J gene end by 9 bases; junction bases not matched to a gene: 17. The CDR3 is 16 amino acids. Germline-derived CDR1 and CDR2 are ENHRY and SYGVKD. CDR3 bases: TGTGCCATCAGAGACCGCTCCGTGACAGGGCCGGGTGAGCAGTTCTTC. This encodes CAIRDRSVTGPGEQFF.

The V and J genes are TRBV9 and TRBJ1-2; a possible D gene is TRBD1 (5 bases). V shed 0 bases and J shed 8 bases, with 20 bases lying between them. This CDR3 region has 16 residues. Germline-derived CDR1 and CDR2 are SGDLS and YYNGEE. CDR3 in amino acids: CASSVDLQARNGGYTF. The CDR3 DNA sequence: TGTGCCAGCAGCGTAGACCTACAGGCACGCAATGGAGGCTACACCTTC.

This clone was observed a few times. V usage is TRBV11-2 and J usage is TRBJ2-1; perhaps TRBD2 as D (6 bases). The CDR3 loop spans 16 amino acids. CDR1 and CDR2 (germline): SGHAT, FQNNGV. With 1 base removed from V and 2 bases from J, the gap between germline ends came to 12 bases. The CDR3 reads CASSLGREWAYNEQFF. Here the CDR3 DNA reads TGTGCCAGCAGCTTAGGTCGGGAGTGGGCCTACAATGAGCAGTTCTTC.

V gene TRBV7-6 combines with J gene TRBJ1-1; TRBD1 might be the D (6 bases). V lost 3 bases, J lost 7 bases, and 15 bases lay in between. CDR1 is SGHVS, CDR2 FNYEAQ, per germline. CDR3 length: 14 amino acids. The CDR3 nucleotides read TGTGCCAGCAGCTTGCTTCCAGGGGACTATGAAGCTTTCTTT. Translating gives CASSLLPGDYEAFF.

The chain employs TRBV27 and TRBJ2-5; 9 positions match TRBD1. Germline lookup yields CDR1 MNHEY and CDR2 SMNVEV (reference sequence). The CDR3 consists of 14 residues. V lost 6 bases and J lost 5; bases outside the gene matches: 7. CDR3 DNA sequence: TGTGCCAGCAGACTACAGGGGGCGGGGGAGACCCAGTACTTC. Translating it yields CASRLQGAGETQYF.

Points on this clone: The sample has other DNA sequences that encode this CDR3 too. The rearrangement uses TRBV5-1 and TRBJ2-5; D possibly corresponds to TRBD1 (5 bases). This CDR3 contains 13 residues. The V gene lost 0 bases and the J gene lost 5 bases, with 8 bases spanning the gap. The germline gives CDR1 SGHRS, CDR2 YFSETQ. CDR3 in DNA: TGCGCCAGCAGCTTGGGACAGAAGGAGACCCAGTACTTC. As protein: CASSLGQKETQYF.

The rearrangement uses TRBV19 and TRBJ1-2; D is unresolved. CDR1 is LNHDA and CDR2 is SQIVND in the germline V gene (reference sequence). The CDR3 runs to 14 residues. V lost 10 bases to trimming and J lost 5 bases, with 20 bases between them. CDR3 protein: CATYGIHVGYGYTF. CDR3 DNA: TGTGCCACGTACGGTATCCATGTCGGGTATGGCTACACCTTC. The variable domain in full, with the rest retrieved from reference TRBV19 and TRBJ1-2, is DGGITQSPKYLFRKEGQNVTLSCEQNLNHDAMYWYRQDPGQGLRLIYYSQIVNDFQKGDIAEGYSVSREKKESFPLTVTSAQKNPTAFYLCATYGIHVGYGYTFGSGTRLTVV.

V and J are TRBV5-8 and TRBJ2-1; D remains ambiguous. Looked up from germline, CDR1 is SGHTS and CDR2 is YDEGEE. Trimming stripped 2 bases from V and 2 bases from J, with 2 bases between. The CDR3 runs to 12 residues. This CDR3 reads CASSFAYNEQFF. In DNA form, the CDR3 reads TGTGCCAGCAGCTTCGCCTACAATGAGCAGTTCTTC.

V usage is TRBV7-9 and J usage is TRBJ1-2; 11 bases agree with TRBD1. The CDR3 runs to 14 residues. Germline V gene lookup returns CDR1 SEHNR and CDR2 FQNEAQ (reference sequence). The J segment lost 8 bases and the V segment lost 1 base, leaving 3 bases of the junction unmatched. In nucleotides, the CDR3 is TGTGCCAGCAGCTTAGGGACAGGGGGCGACGGCTACACCTTC. Translated: CASSLGTGGDGYTF.

The rearrangement joins TRBV28 to TRBJ2-5; perhaps TRBD2 as D (5 bases). CDR3 length equals 12 residues. From germline, CDR1 is MDHEN and CDR2 SYDVKM. V dropped 9 bases and J dropped 5 bases, with 13 bases sitting between them. DNA for the CDR3: TGTGCCAGTCGAGGGTTAGGGGAGACCCAGTACTTC. Amino acid sequence: CASRGLGETQYF.

V and J are TRBV11-3 and TRBJ1-1; D not certain. The CDR3 runs to 14 residues. The germline V gene has CDR1 SGHNT and CDR2 YENEEA. Trimming pared 3 bases from V and 1 base from J, leaving 9 bases between. DNA of the CDR3: TGTGCCAGCAGCTTGGGAGGGCCGAACACTGAAGCTTTCTTT. It encodes CASSLGGPNTEAFF.

V usage is TRBV15 and J usage is TRBJ1-1; TRBD1 matches 9 bases. This CDR3 contains 13 residues. J gave up 4 bases and V 9 bases, and 6 bases lay outside the gene matches. Germline V lookup: CDR1 LNHNV, CDR2 YYDKDF (reference sequence). The CDR3 reads CATGTGKGTEAFF. The DNA of the CDR3 is TGTGCCACAGGGACAGGGAAGGGCACTGAAGCTTTCTTT.

Turning to this clone: This CDR3 is also generated by other DNA sequences in the sample. V and J are TRBV7-2 and TRBJ1-1; TRBD1 matches 9 bases. CDR3 length: 15 amino acids. V lost 1 base to trimming and J lost 5 bases; unmatched junction nucleotides: 5. The V gene's germline CDR1 is SGHTA and CDR2 FQGNSA. The CDR3 region is CASSLGDRAGTEAFF. CDR3 DNA sequence: TGTGCCAGCAGCTTAGGGGACAGGGCTGGGACTGAAGCTTTCTTT.

The V and J genes are TRBV19 and TRBJ2-1; 9 bases are shared with TRBD1. The germline CDR1 and CDR2 sequences are LNHDA and SQIVND (reference sequence). The CDR3 consists of 14 residues. V shed 6 bases, J shed 8 bases, and the junction held 8 bases outside the gene matches. Written as DNA, the CDR3 is TGTGCCAGTAGCCGGGACAGGGTTTACGATGAGCAGTTCTTC. Its protein product is CASSRDRVYDEQFF.

J is TRBJ2-6 and V is TRBV28, with 9 bases identical to TRBD1. V was clipped by 4 bases and J by 11 bases; unmatched bases: 9. The CDR3 covers 15 residues. The germline gives CDR1 MDHEN, CDR2 SYDVKM. The chain's CDR3 is CASSSLTGGIYVLTF. The DNA of the CDR3 is TGTGCCAGCAGTTCGCTGACAGGGGGTATTTACGTCCTGACTTTC.

This clone was seen a single time. This rearrangement joins TRBV5-1 to TRBJ2-7, with D maybe TRBD2 (7 bases). The CDR3 is 15 amino acids. Germline V gene sequence: CDR1 SGHRS, CDR2 YFSETQ. V lost 4 bases and J lost 0, with 14 bases in between. This chain's CDR3 is CASSPGGSHSYEQYF. The CDR3 bases are TGCGCCAGCAGCCCGGGGGGCAGTCACTCCTACGAGCAGTACTTC. Using reference TRBV5-1 and TRBJ2-7 for the parts outside the CDR3, the full variable domain is KAGVTQTPRYLIKTRGQQVTLSCSPISGHRSVSWYQQTPGQGLQFLFEYFSETQRNKGNFPGRFSGRQFSNSRSEMNVSTLELGDSALYLCASSPGGSHSYEQYFGPGTRLTVT.

The chain recombines TRBV28 with TRBJ1-1, with no clear D. Germline V gene data show CDR1 as MDHEN and CDR2 as SYDVKM. This CDR3 spans 13 amino acids. The V end lost 10 bases, the J end lost 3 bases, and 15 bases lay between the germline ends. CDR3 coding DNA: TGTGCCACCAGCCCTTTCCGGGACACTGAAGCTTTCTTT. This sequence encodes CATSPFRDTEAFF.

The chain employs TRBV4-2 and TRBJ2-1, with 14 bases lining up with TRBD2. CDR3 length equals 16 residues. J lost 7 bases, V lost 4 bases, and 6 bases had no gene match. Germline values: CDR1 LGHNA, CDR2 YNFKEQ. This CDR3 is CASSPWGTSGRNEQFF. As DNA, the CDR3 is TGTGCCAGCAGCCCATGGGGGACTAGCGGGAGAAATGAGCAGTTCTTC.